Given below is one T cell receptor (beta chain) in context. The antigen is unknown. Trimming took 0 bases from V and 1 from J, leaving 11 bases between them. The CDR3 covers 16 residues. Germline lookup yields CDR1 SGHRS and CDR2 YFSETQ. The donors were healthy bone marrow donors. This sample is drawn from a study of cytomegalovirus exposure and HLA in healthy donors. Study conclusions and caveats: In a later analysis, TCR beta V- and J-gene trimming showed a link to a missense DCLRE1C variant. Across donors, sequencing depth was assumed by presence/absence analyses to be roughly uniform.

This PCR relied on a set of 60 Vbeta primers and 13 Jbeta primers. Sequenced by immunoSEQ multiplex PCR; TCRdb stores in-frame clones only, minus some. The sample includes about 140,000 clones, roughly 66% of them seen just once. The sequenced sample was PBMCs. This TCR derives from a woman in her sixties in good health and CMV-seronegative. The chain couples TRBV5-1 to TRBJ1-3; D unresolved. The CDR3 is CASSLDAAGSGNTIYF. The CDR3 DNA is TGCGCCAGCAGCTTGGATGCCGCGGGTTCTGGAAACACCATATATTTT.